The TCR beta chain described here comes from a study of ipilimumab plus nivolumab after autologous stem cell transplantation. Study-level information: The DLBCL group included primary refractory and relapsed cases. Notes on the study in general: Per the authors, repertoire, Treg and microbiota data justify further study.

This CDR3 region has 13 residues. The germline CDR1 and CDR2 sequences are SNHLY and FYNNEI. Trimming took off 4 bases at V and 1 base at J, with 4 bases between the two ends. In regard to this clone: Its matching antigen is unknown.

Checkpoint therapy with ipilimumab 1 mg/kg began 14 to 28 days after transplant. Data came from immunoSEQ multiplex PCR; TCRdb stores just in-frame clones and leaves some out. The sample lists some 87,000 clones, 75% to 85% occurring once. This clonotype was sampled from a male donor with diffuse large B-cell lymphoma. The sample was PBMCs, taken in a trial of ipilimumab plus nivolumab as post-transplant consolidation. The V and J genes are TRBV2 and TRBJ2-2; D remains unclear. CDR3 sequence reads: CASSVENTGELFF. The DNA of the CDR3 is TGTGCCAGCAGTGTGGAGAACACCGGGGAGCTGTTTTTT.